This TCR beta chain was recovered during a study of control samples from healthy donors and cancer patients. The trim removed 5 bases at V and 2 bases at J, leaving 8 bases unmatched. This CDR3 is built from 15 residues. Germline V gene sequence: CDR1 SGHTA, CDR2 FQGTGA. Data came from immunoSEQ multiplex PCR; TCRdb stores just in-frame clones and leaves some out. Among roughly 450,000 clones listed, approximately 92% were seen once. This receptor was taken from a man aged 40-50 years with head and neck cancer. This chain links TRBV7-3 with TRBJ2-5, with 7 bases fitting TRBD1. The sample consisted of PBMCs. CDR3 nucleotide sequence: TGTGCCAGCAGCCCGACAGGGAGCAATCAAGAGACCCAGTACTTC. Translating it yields CASSPTGSNQETQYF.